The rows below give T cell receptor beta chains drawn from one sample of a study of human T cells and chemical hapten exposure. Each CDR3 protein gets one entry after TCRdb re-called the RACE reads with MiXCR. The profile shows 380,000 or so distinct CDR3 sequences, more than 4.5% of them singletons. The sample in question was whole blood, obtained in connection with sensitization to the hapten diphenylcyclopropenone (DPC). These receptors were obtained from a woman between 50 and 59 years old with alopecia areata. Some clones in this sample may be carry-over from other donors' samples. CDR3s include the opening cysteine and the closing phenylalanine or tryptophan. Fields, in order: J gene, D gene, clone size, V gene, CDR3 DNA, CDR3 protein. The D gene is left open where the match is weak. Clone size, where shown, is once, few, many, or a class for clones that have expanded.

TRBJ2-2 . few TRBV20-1 TGCAGTGCTAGATTTGGCACAGCGAACACCGGGGAGCTGTTTTTT CSARFGTANTGELFF
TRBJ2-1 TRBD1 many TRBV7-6 TGTGCCAGCAGCCAGAACAGGGGGCAAGGGACATACAATGAGCAGTTCTTC CASSQNRGQGTYNEQFF
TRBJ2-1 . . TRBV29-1 TGCAGCGTTGTACGACAGACCTACAATGAGCAGTTCTTC CSVVRQTYNEQFF
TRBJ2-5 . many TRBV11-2 TGTGCCAGCAGCTTAGAGGGGTCCCACCGGGCCCAGTACTTC CASSLEGSHRAQYF
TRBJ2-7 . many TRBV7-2 TGTGCCAGCAGCCTTAGTAGATACGAGCAGTACTTC CASSLSRYEQYF
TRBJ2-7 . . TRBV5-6 TGTGCCAGCAGCCCGGGGGCGCCCTACGAGCAGTACTTC CASSPGAPYEQYF
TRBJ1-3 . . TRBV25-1 TGTGCCAGCAGTTCACCGGGGAGATTCGGAAACACCATATATTTT CASSSPGRFGNTIYF
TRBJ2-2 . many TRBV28 TGTGCCAGCAGTCTCTTGGGGGCCGCGGGAACCGGGGAGCTGTTTTTT CASSLLGAAGTGELFF
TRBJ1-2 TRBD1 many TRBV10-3 TGTGCCATCAGTGATTCCGGGACAGGGGGATGGGGCTACACCTTC CAISDSGTGGWGYTF
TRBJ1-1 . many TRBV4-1 TGCGCCAGCAGCCAAGCCCCTCAGGGTAACACTGAAGCTTTCTTT CASSQAPQGNTEAFF
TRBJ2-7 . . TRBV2 TGTGCCAGCGGGATAGTGACTAGCTCCTACGAGCAGTACTTC CASGIVTSSYEQYF
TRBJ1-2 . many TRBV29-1 TGCAGCCTCTCGCCGAAGGAGGGAGAGGCCCTTAACTATGGCTACACCTTC CSLSPKEGEALNYGYTF
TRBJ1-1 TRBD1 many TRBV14 TGTGCCAGCAGTTACAGGGGGCGCGACACTGAAGCTTTCTTT CASSYRGRDTEAFF
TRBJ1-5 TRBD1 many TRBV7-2 TGTGCCAGCAGCTTAGGAGACAGGGTCGACCAGCCCCAGCATTTT CASSLGDRVDQPQHF
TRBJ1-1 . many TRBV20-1 TGCAGTGCCGAGGGCCCCGAGGGCACTGAAGCTTTCTTT CSAEGPEGTEAFF
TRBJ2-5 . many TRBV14 TGTGCCAGCAGCCAAGATCCAGGTCAAGAGACCCAGTACTTC CASSQDPGQETQYF
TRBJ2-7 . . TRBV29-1 TGCAGCGTTGAAGATCCGGTCCAGGGCTACGAGCAGTACTTC CSVEDPVQGYEQYF
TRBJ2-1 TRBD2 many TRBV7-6 TGTGCCAGCAGCTCCCCCACTCGGGGGGGCCGGAATGAGCAGTTCTTC CASSSPTRGGRNEQFF
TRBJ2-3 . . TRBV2 TGTGCCAGCAGTGAATTACAACCGCCCACAGATACGCAGTATTTT CASSELQPPTDTQYF
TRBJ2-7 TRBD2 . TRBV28 TGTGCCAGCAGTTTAGCTAGCGGGAGCCACGAGCAGTACTTC CASSLASGSHEQYF
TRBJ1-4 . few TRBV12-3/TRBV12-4 TGTGCCAGCAGAAAAACAGGGATGGGGAATGAAAAACTGTTTTTT CASRKTGMGNEKLFF
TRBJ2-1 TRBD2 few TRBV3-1 TGTGCCAGCAGTCCTTGGGGAGGGCCCCCCTACAATGAGCAGTTCTTC CASSPWGGPPYNEQFF
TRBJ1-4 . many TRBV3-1 TGTGCCAGCAGCCATGGGGGAACTAATGAAAAACTGTTTTTT CASSHGGTNEKLFF
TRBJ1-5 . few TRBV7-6 TGTGCCAGCAGCTTAGCGCATGCGGGGGCGGGGAATCAGCCCCAGCATTTT CASSLAHAGAGNQPQHF
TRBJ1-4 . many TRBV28 TGTGCCAGCAGGGGGGGGAATGAAAAACTGTTTTTT CASRGGNEKLFF
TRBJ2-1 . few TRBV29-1 TGCAGCGTCCGGGGGCCCTACAATGAGCAGTTCTTC CSVRGPYNEQFF
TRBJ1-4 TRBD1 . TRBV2 TGTGCCAGCAGGGGACAGGGGGCAACTGAAAAACTGTTTTTT CASRGQGATEKLFF
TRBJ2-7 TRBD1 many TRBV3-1 TGTGCCAGCAGCCACCGGGACAGAGCCTACGAGCAGTACTTC CASSHRDRAYEQYF
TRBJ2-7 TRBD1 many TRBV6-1 TGTGCCAGCATGTCCGGGACAGGGTGGTACGAGCAGTACTTC CASMSGTGWYEQYF
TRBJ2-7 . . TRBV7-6 TGTGCCAGCAGCTCCGAGGGCGGGCCCCCCTACGAGCAGTACTTC CASSSEGGPPYEQYF
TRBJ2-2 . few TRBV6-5 TGTGCCAGCAGTACTGGGACGAAGACCGGGGAGCTGTTTTTT CASSTGTKTGELFF
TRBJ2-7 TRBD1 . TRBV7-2 TGTGCCAGCAGCCCTTTGACAGGGTCCTACGAGCAGTACTTC CASSPLTGSYEQYF
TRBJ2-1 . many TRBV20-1 TGCAGTGCTAGGGTTACAGGGCGGAACAATGAGCAGTTCTTC CSARVTGRNNEQFF
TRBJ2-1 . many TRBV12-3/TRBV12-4 TGTGCCAGCAGTTCCTCATATAGGCAGTTCTTC CASSSSYRQFF
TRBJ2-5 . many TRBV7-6 TGTGCCAGCAGCCCGCAGGAGGCTCGAGAGACCCAGTACTTC CASSPQEARETQYF
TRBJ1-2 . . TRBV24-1 TGTGCCACCAGTGATTTGAGTGGGTATGGCTACACCTTC CATSDLSGYGYTF
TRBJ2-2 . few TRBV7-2 TGTGCCAGCAGCTTAGTCCCATCAAGGTCGGGCGGGGAGCTGTTTTTT CASSLVPSRSGGELFF
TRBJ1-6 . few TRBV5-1 TGCGCCAGCAGCTGGGACGATAATTCACCCCTCCACTTT CASSWDDNSPLHF
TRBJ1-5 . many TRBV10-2 TGCGCCAGCAGTGAGATAAGGGGCATATCCCAGCATTTT CASSEIRGISQHF
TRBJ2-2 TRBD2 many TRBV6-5 TGTGCCAGCAGTTACTCGATGGTAGCGGGAGGATTGAACACCGGGGAGCTGTTTTTT CASSYSMVAGGLNTGELFF
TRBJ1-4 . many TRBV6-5 TGTGCCAGCAGTTCCTCCCACGCAACTAATGAAAAACTGTTTTTT CASSSSHATNEKLFF
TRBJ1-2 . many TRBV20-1 TGCAGTGCGATCCCTACAGTAAACTATGGCTACACCTTC CSAIPTVNYGYTF
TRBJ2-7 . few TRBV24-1 TGTGCCACCATTCCCCGGGACACCCTAAAGGGCCCCTACGAGCAGTACTTC CATIPRDTLKGPYEQYF
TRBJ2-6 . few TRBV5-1 TGCGCCAGCAGCTCAACGGGGACATCCAGCTCTGGGGCCAACGTCCTGACTTTC CASSSTGTSSSGANVLTF
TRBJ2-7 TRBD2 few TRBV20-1 TGCAGTGCTAGGGGTACTAGCGGGAGCCGATACGAGCAGTACTTC CSARGTSGSRYEQYF
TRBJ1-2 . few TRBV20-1 TGCAGTGCTAGAGAATACCTACTCGGAAGTTATGGCTACACCTTC CSAREYLLGSYGYTF
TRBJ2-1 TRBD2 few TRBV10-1 TGCGCCAGCAGTGCCGGCGGGAGGCCATATGATGAGCAGTTCTTC CASSAGGRPYDEQFF
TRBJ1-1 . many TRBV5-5 TGTGCCAGCAGCGGGGACATGACCATGAACACTGAAGCTTTCTTT CASSGDMTMNTEAFF
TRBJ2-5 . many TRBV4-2 TGTGCCAGCAGCCAAGAGAAAGCGGACCAAGAGACCCAGTACTTC CASSQEKADQETQYF
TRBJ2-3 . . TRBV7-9 TGTGCCAGCAGACGCTACAGGAACACCGATCACACAGATACGCAGTATTTT CASRRYRNTDHTDTQYF
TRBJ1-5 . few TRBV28 TGTGCCAGCAGTTTATTCGTCCTGGGCAATCAGCCCCAGCATTTT CASSLFVLGNQPQHF
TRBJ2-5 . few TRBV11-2 TGTGCCAGCAGCTTAATATTACAGGAAGACCTTCAAGAGACCCAGTACTTC CASSLILQEDLQETQYF
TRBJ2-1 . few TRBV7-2 TGTGCCAGCAGGAAGGGGGGGAGCTCCTACAATGAGCAGTTCTTC CASRKGGSSYNEQFF
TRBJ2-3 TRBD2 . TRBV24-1 TGTGCCACCAGTGATAGCGGGGTGACAGATACGCAGTATTTT CATSDSGVTDTQYF
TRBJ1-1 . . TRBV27 TGTGCCAGCAGTCGCCGACACGACACTGAAGCTTTCTTT CASSRRHDTEAFF
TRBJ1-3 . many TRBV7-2 TGTGCCAGCAGCGCGGACAGTAAAGTCTCTGGAAACACCATATATTTT CASSADSKVSGNTIYF
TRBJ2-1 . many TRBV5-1 TGCGCCAGCAGCCCTGGGCACAATGAGCAGTTCTTC CASSPGHNEQFF